This record concerns one TCR beta chain sequence. What it binds is not known. At one end the junction does not follow the germline gene, possibly because of a read error. The data were obtained in a study of shared clonotypes between healthy human individuals. The wider study: Two women and a few men aged 18 to 49 served as donors.

CDR3 length equals 14 residues. Germline V CDR1 and CDR2: SNHLY, FYNNEI. General observations from the study: A handful of donors showed sharing of approximately 5% of naive CD4 clonotypes.

The data were produced by immunoSEQ multiplex PCR, yet TCRdb's version contains in-frame clones alone and is incomplete. This sample has around 1,100,000 clones, with 70% to 85% found just once. The clonotype originates from a man between 18 and 29 years old in good health. Some clones in this sample may be carry-over from other donors' samples. V and J are TRBV2 and TRBJ1-5, with D perhaps matching TRBD1 (5 bases). Sequencing used memory CD4+ T cells from PBMCs. The sample's subset: CD45RA-negative fraction. The CDR3 DNA is TGTGCCAGCGGCGGACATGGTGCGTCTGGGCCCCGGCATTTT. It is translated as CASGGHGASGPRHF.